The clone carrying this T cell receptor beta chain was seen a few times. Antigen: not known. TCRdb redid the calling of the reads with MiXCR, one entry per CDR3 protein. The sample shows fewer than 350,000 distinct CDR3 sequences, under 35% of them seen only once. Germline V gene sequence: CDR1 SGHDN, CDR2 FVKESK. J was trimmed by 5 bases and V by 4 bases; bases with no gene match: 6. The CDR3 totals 15 residues. The sample belongs to a study of T cell repertoires in cytomegalovirus infection. About the study: Use of recently identified HLA-C-restricted and well-studied HLA-B-restricted CMV epitopes was part of the study. From public TCR beta signatures came an indication of both CMV infection and matching HLA type. Study-level points and caveats: Within the response measured ex vivo, HLA-C-restricted CMV-specific TCR beta clonotypes were dominant. Of the TCR beta families, the public ones yielded a cumulative frequency that identified carriers of CMV plus the relevant HLA.

The sequence was obtained from a human donor in good health (CMV status not recorded). Some clones in this sample may be carry-over from other donors' samples. Here the sequenced sample was cultured PBMCs, taken from culture after CMV antigen stimulation. V gene TRBV14 combines with J gene TRBJ1-4, with TRBD1 identical over 8 bases. The CDR3 protein is CASSPGTGNNEKLFF. In DNA, the CDR3 is TGTGCCAGCAGCCCCGGGACAGGCAACAATGAAAAACTGTTTTTT.